The source of this T cell receptor (beta chain) is a study of T cell responses to AZD1222 COVID-19 vaccine. This clone was recorded only once. The antigen remains unidentified. This CDR3 has 14 amino acids. V was cut by 7 bases and J by 2 bases, with 12 bases left in between. Germline loops: CDR1 SNHLY, CDR2 FYNNEI. General study results and limits: Nearly half of unique spike-specific TCRs reportedly avoided B.1.351 and B.1.1.7 mutated regions.

The repertoire was sequenced with immunoSEQ multiplex PCR; TCRdb's copy has only in-frame clones and lacks some. The data show some 55,000 clones, with 70% to 90% seen just once and roughly 2.1% held by the top ten. The specimen comprised peripheral blood, sampled on day 0 of AZD1222 vaccination. The chain combines TRBV2 with TRBJ1-5; D call uncertain. The sequence was collected from an adult in good health. Here the CDR3 DNA reads TGTGCCAGCAATTTGGAAATCGGCAATCAGCCCCAGCATTTT. It is translated as CASNLEIGNQPQHF.